This T cell receptor beta chain was sequenced in a study of blood T cell repertoires in COVID-19. Trimming pared 4 bases from V and 4 bases from J, leaving 8 bases between. CDR3 size: 13 residues. The germline V gene has CDR1 SGHDN and CDR2 FVKESK. Sequenced by immunoSEQ multiplex PCR; TCRdb stores in-frame clones only, minus some. The data contain about 140,000 clones, 77% of them singletons. The TCR comes from a woman between 45 and 60 years old with active or convalescent COVID-19. The chain has TRBV14 and TRBJ1-5; TRBD1 might be the D (5 bases). Sequencing was done on a sample of peripheral blood. The CDR3 protein is CASSPSGNQPQHF. The CDR3 nucleotides read TGTGCCAGCAGCCCATCAGGGAATCAGCCCCAGCATTTT.